The rows below give T cell receptor beta chains drawn from one sample of a study of T cell responses to AZD1222 COVID-19 vaccine. Repertoires were generated with immunoSEQ multiplex PCR, while TCRdb's copy carries only in-frame clones and drops some. The sample contains about 110,000 clones, about 90% of which appear only once. Sequenced here: peripheral blood, sampled 28 days after the second AZD1222 dose. The source of these receptors is an adult who received the AZD1222 COVID-19 vaccine. CDR3s include the opening cysteine and the closing phenylalanine or tryptophan. The D gene is left open where the match is weak. A row's size may be missing; if present it is once, few, many or a size class.

NA	TRBV4-1	NA	TRBJ2-1	TGCGCCAGCAGCCTCGGGAAGGTAGCGCCTTACAATGAGCAGTTCTTC	CASSLGKVAPYNEQFF
NA	TRBV5-1	NA	TRBJ1-5	TGCGCCAGCAGCTTCGTTCCAGGGGATCAGCCCCAGCATTTT	CASSFVPGDQPQHF
NA	TRBV12-1	NA	TRBJ1-2	TGTGCCAGCAGCTTAGCAACCGATATCTATGGCTACACCTTC	CASSLATDIYGYTF
NA	TRBV6-2/TRBV6-3	NA	TRBJ1-2	TGTGCCAGCAGCCGGGACGGAAACTATGGCTACACCTTC	CASSRDGNYGYTF
NA	TRBV2	NA	TRBJ2-3	TGTGCCAGCAGTCAACTCGTCCTCGGGGTGTACACAGATACGCAGTATTTT	CASSQLVLGVYTDTQYF
NA	TRBV30	TRBD1	TRBJ1-2	TGTGCCTGGAGTCAAACGACAGGGGGCAACTATGGCTACACCTTC	CAWSQTTGGNYGYTF
NA	TRBV13	NA	TRBJ2-7	TGTGCCAGCAGCTGGGGCTCTGGGGTATCCTACGAGCAGTACTTC	CASSWGSGVSYEQYF
NA	TRBV3-1/TRBV3-2	TRBD1	TRBJ2-5	TGTGCCAGCAGCCTCCGGGACAGGGGGCAGCAAGAGACCCAGTACTTC	CASSLRDRGQQETQYF
few	TRBV19	NA	TRBJ1-5	TGTGCCAGTCGGGACAACAATCAGCCCCAGCATTTT	CASRDNNQPQHF
NA	TRBV15	NA	TRBJ1-4	TGTGCCACCAGCAGGCGCCCCCTGGAGGCAACTAATGAAAAACTGTTTTTT	CATSRRPLEATNEKLFF
once	TRBV11-3	TRBD1	TRBJ2-3	TGTGCCAGCAGCTTAGACTCCGGGACAGTGAGCACAGATACGCAGTATTTT	CASSLDSGTVSTDTQYF
NA	TRBV7-9	NA	TRBJ1-5	TGTGCCAGCAGCTTAGGTCCGGGGAAGGGACAGCCCCAGCATTTT	CASSLGPGKGQPQHF
NA	TRBV15	NA	TRBJ2-7	TGTGCCACCAGCACCAATAACCCCCCCTACGAGCAGTACTTC	CATSTNNPPYEQYF
NA	TRBV27	TRBD1	TRBJ1-1	TGTGCCAGCAGTTTACGGACAGGGTTCACTGAAGCTTTCTTT	CASSLRTGFTEAFF
NA	TRBV5-6	NA	TRBJ2-7	TGTGCCAGCCTCCCTAGGAGGCGCGCTCGCGAGCAGTACTTC	CASLPRRRAREQYF
NA	TRBV6-6	TRBD2	TRBJ2-3	TGTGCCAGCGGGCGGGGGGGCGCGTCAGATACGCAGTATTTT	CASGRGGASDTQYF
NA	TRBV2	NA	TRBJ1-5	TGTGCCAGCAGGGTCCTACAGGGTTCGGGGAATCAGCCCCAGCATTTT	CASRVLQGSGNQPQHF
NA	TRBV7-7	NA	TRBJ2-1	TGTGCTAGCAGTATAGGTGGGGCCTCCTACAATGAGCAGTTCTTC	CASSIGGASYNEQFF
NA	TRBV7-2	NA	TRBJ2-7	TGTGCCAGCAGCTCCAGCAGGTACGAGCAGTACTTC	CASSSSRYEQYF
NA	TRBV13	TRBD1	TRBJ1-2	TGTGCCAGCAGCTTAGTTGCGGACAGGCGATATGGCTACACCTTC	CASSLVADRRYGYTF
NA	TRBV27	NA	TRBJ1-2	TGTGCCAGCAGTTATAACTCCGGGACATATGGCTACACCTTC	CASSYNSGTYGYTF
once	TRBV7-6	TRBD1	TRBJ1-1	TGTGCCAGCAGCTTAGTAGGGGGCAGGATCGGCACTGAAGCTTTCTTT	CASSLVGGRIGTEAFF
NA	TRBV9	NA	TRBJ1-5	TGTGCCAGCAGAACAGGGTCCCTGAATGGGGTATGCAATCAGCCCCAGCATTTT	CASRTGSLNGVCNQPQHF
NA	TRBV6-6	NA	TRBJ1-4	TGTGCCAGCCAGAGCCGAATTGAAAAACTGTTTTTT	CASQSRIEKLFF
NA	TRBV19	NA	TRBJ1-4	TGTGCCAGTAGTATTGGGTACAGGGAACTGTTTTTT	CASSIGYRELFF
NA	TRBV3-1/TRBV3-2	TRBD1	TRBJ1-2	TGTGCCAGCAAGCCATCCGACAGGGGGTTTGTTGGCTACACCTTC	CASKPSDRGFVGYTF
NA	TRBV7-2	NA	TRBJ2-7	TGTGCCAGCAGCCCCGGACAGCGCTACGAGCAGTACTTC	CASSPGQRYEQYF
NA	TRBV23-1	NA	TRBJ1-1	TGCGCCAGAGAATCAGGCACTGAAGCTTTCTTT	CARESGTEAFF